These 29 T cell receptor beta chains originate from one sample sequenced in a study of blood T cells in healthy people across ages. For the second PCR, which ran for about 7 to 11 cycles, a sample-barcoded 5' primer and a J-beta primer mix were used. TCRdb re-derived calls from the 5' RACE reads in MiXCR, one entry per CDR3 protein. The sample has 1.5 million to 2 million distinct CDR3 sequences, 28% seen once. What was sequenced was blood. These receptors were taken from a woman younger than 45 in good health.

V is TRBV6-6 and J is TRBJ2-3, with D tentatively TRBD1 (5 bases). V gave up 4 bases and J gave up 4 bases, with 12 bases separating them. Germline values: CDR1 MNHNY, CDR2 SVGAGI (reference sequence). The CDR3 consists of 14 residues. The CDR3 DNA reads as TGTGCCAGCAGTTGGGGCGATTTGCCAGATACGCAGTATTTT. The encoded protein is CASSWGDLPDTQYF.

V and J are TRBV7-2 and TRBJ1-1, with TRBD1 identical over 7 bases. The CDR3 consists of 14 residues. V trimming: 4 bases; J trimming: 4 bases; junction bases outside the gene matches: 6. CDR1 is SGHTA and CDR2 is FQGNSA in the germline V gene. CDR3 amino acids: CASSSTQGVTEAFF. The CDR3 DNA sequence: TGTGCCAGCAGCTCGACTCAGGGGGTCACTGAAGCTTTCTTT.

At least ten counts were recorded for this clonotype. The chain employs TRBV6-5 and TRBJ2-5; D may be TRBD1 or TRBD2 (5 bases each). V lost 6 bases to trimming and J lost 2 bases, with 13 bases between them. CDR3 length: 14 amino acids. CDR1 and CDR2 from the germline V gene are MNHEY and SVGAGI. The CDR3 region is CASRGVGLQETQYF. DNA of the CDR3: TGTGCCAGCAGGGGGGTTGGCCTTCAAGAGACCCAGTACTTC.

The J gene is TRBJ2-3, the V gene TRBV6-5; tentative D call: TRBD2 (6 bases). CDR1 is MNHEY, CDR2 SVGAGI, per germline. CDR3 length: 15 residues. The ends were cut back, 6 bases at V and 4 bases at J, with 17 bases in the middle. The CDR3 loop reads CASSRGLTGADTQYF. The DNA for the CDR3 is TGTGCCAGCAGCCGGGGACTGACGGGCGCAGATACGCAGTATTTT.

This clonotype was counted between two and nine times. The rearrangement joins TRBV11-2 to TRBJ2-1; TRBD1 might be the D (5 bases). Germline V lookup: CDR1 SGHAT, CDR2 FQNNGV. The V and J ends lost 2 bases and 2 bases respectively, with 13 bases between them. The CDR3 is made up of 16 amino acids. The CDR3 is CASSLSWLGAYNEQFF. CDR3 DNA: TGTGCCAGCAGCTTATCTTGGCTAGGGGCCTACAATGAGCAGTTCTTC.

There are many counts of this clonotype. The V gene is TRBV12-3 or TRBV12-4, the J gene TRBJ2-1, with D maybe TRBD2 (6 bases). V lost 5 bases and J 4 bases, leaving 12 bases between the germline ends. The CDR3 spans 14 residues. The CDR3 DNA follows: TGTGCCAGCAGTCCCTCGGAGGGGTACAATGAGCAGTTCTTC. It yields the protein CASSPSEGYNEQFF.

This clonotype was recorded a few times. The chain links TRBV20-1 to TRBJ1-2, with D possibly matching TRBD1 (6 bases). Deletions cut 3 bases from V and 2 bases from J, with 16 bases between. The CDR3 is 15 amino acids. Germline values: CDR1 DFQATT, CDR2 SNEGSKA (reference sequence). Written as DNA, the CDR3 is TGCAGTGCTAGTTCCGGGGGCCATATAAACTATGGCTACACCTTC. It translates to CSASSGGHINYGYTF.

The rearrangement links TRBV20-1 to TRBJ2-7; D remains unclear. Between the trimmed V and J ends, which lost 3 bases and 2 bases, there was a span of 14 bases. The CDR3 has 14 residues. The V gene's germline CDR1 is DFQATT and CDR2 SNEGSKA (reference sequence). CDR3 region: CSARAGQAPYEQYF. The DNA of the CDR3 is TGCAGTGCTAGGGCAGGCCAGGCCCCCTACGAGCAGTACTTC.

J is TRBJ2-1 and V is TRBV24-1, with D unresolved. V lost 7 bases and J 5 bases, leaving 11 bases between the germline ends. Germline V CDR1 and CDR2: KGHDR, SFDVKD. The CDR3 has 13 amino acids. DNA of the CDR3: TGTGCCACCAGGGGAAGGGCGGACAATGAGCAGTTCTTC. Translated: CATRGRADNEQFF.

The chain is built from TRBV7-9 and TRBJ1-1, with a tentative D call TRBD1 (6 bases). Germline CDR1 reads SEHNR; CDR2 reads FQNEAQ (reference sequence). CDR3 size: 14 residues. The V end was cut by 0 bases, the J end by 5 bases, with 10 bases between. CDR3 sequence: CASSLAPTGTEAFF. CDR3 bases: TGTGCCAGCAGCTTAGCCCCCACAGGGACTGAAGCTTTCTTT. The whole variable domain, filled in from reference TRBV7-9 and TRBJ1-1, reads DTGVSQNPRHKITKRGQNVTFRCDPISEHNRLYWYRQTLGQGPEFLTYFQNEAQLEKSRLLSDRFSAERPKGSFSTLEIQRTEQGDSAMYLCASSLAPTGTEAFFGQGTRLTVV.

This clonotype was seen many times. The rearrangement joins TRBV11-2 to TRBJ2-1, with 9 bases identical to TRBD1. This CDR3 is 17 amino acids long. The germline V gene has CDR1 SGHAT and CDR2 FQNNGV. Trimming took 5 bases from V and 4 from J; bases not matched to a gene: 12. The CDR3 bases are TGTGCCAGCAGCATACCTCCGGGACAGGGTCCGTACAATGAGCAGTTCTTC. This codes for CASSIPPGQGPYNEQFF.

The chain couples TRBV28 to TRBJ2-4, with D maybe TRBD2 (6 bases). The CDR3 spans 17 residues. V lost 2 bases to trimming and J lost 5 bases, with 19 bases between them. Germline lookup yields CDR1 MDHEN and CDR2 SYDVKM. CDR3 in DNA: TGTGCCAGCAGTTTACTCCCGGGACGGGGCGGGGAAAACATTCAGTACTTC. Its translation: CASSLLPGRGGENIQYF.

This clonotype was observed a handful of times. A much more abundant neighbour one base away suggests this may be a read error. This rearrangement joins TRBV5-1 to TRBJ2-4; D is undetermined. CDR3 size: 14 residues. Germline CDR1 is SGHRS and CDR2 is YFSETQ. CDR3 coding DNA: TGCGCCAACAGCTCTGCCGTTGCCAAAAACATTCAGTACTTC. It codes for CANSSAVAKNIQYF.

This clonotype was seen repeatedly, ten times or more. The V gene is TRBV10-3, the J gene TRBJ2-6; no definite D call. The V end lost 6 bases, the J end lost 4 bases, and 16 bases lay between the germline ends. There are 16 residues in the CDR3. The germline CDR1 and CDR2 sequences are ENHRY and SYGVKD. The CDR3 sequence: CAISALTSRGANVLTF. DNA of the CDR3: TGTGCCATCAGCGCACTAACCTCCAGAGGGGCCAACGTCCTGACTTTC.

This clonotype was seen at least ten times. This rearrangement joins TRBV5-4 to TRBJ2-4; possibly TRBD2 for D (6 bases). With 2 bases removed from V and 1 base from J, the gap between germline ends came to 10 bases. CDR3 length: 15 amino acids. CDR1 and CDR2 from the germline V gene are SGHNT and YYREEE (reference sequence). CDR3 amino acids: CASSFGGGAKNIQYF. The DNA for the CDR3 is TGTGCCAGCAGCTTTGGTGGGGGGGCCAAAAACATTCAGTACTTC.

The rearrangement uses TRBV2 and TRBJ2-3; the D gene is possibly TRBD2 (5 bases). There are 13 residues in the CDR3. V dropped 11 bases and J dropped 0 bases, with 12 bases sitting between them. Germline V lookup: CDR1 SNHLY, CDR2 FYNNEI. The CDR3 reads CAHGRASTDTQYF. CDR3 bases: TGTGCCCATGGGCGGGCTAGCACAGATACGCAGTATTTT.

The chain has TRBV6-5 and TRBJ1-2, with 8 bases aligning to TRBD1. This CDR3 has 15 residues. Germline CDR1 reads MNHEY; CDR2 reads SVGAGI. V shed 1 base, J shed 6 bases, and the junction held 7 bases outside the gene matches. The CDR3 nucleotides are TGTGCCAGCAGTTACTGGACAGGGCGAACTGATGGCTACACCTTC. Translated, it gives CASSYWTGRTDGYTF.

This clonotype was seen more than once but under ten times. The chain joins TRBV6-2 or TRBV6-3 to TRBJ2-1; a possible D gene is TRBD2 (5 bases). Gene TRBJ2-7 matches the end of the DNA better, so the J call may be wrong. The germline V gene encodes CDR1 MNHEY and CDR2 SVGEGT. The CDR3 has 15 amino acids. The chain's CDR3 is CASSGWEKSYNEQYF. Written as DNA, the CDR3 is TGTGCCAGCAGTGGGTGGGAGAAGTCCTACAATGAGCAGTACTTC.

This chain links TRBV10-2 with TRBJ2-5; TRBD2 aligns across 12 bases. The germline gives CDR1 WSHSY, CDR2 SAAADI. The CDR3 loop spans 16 amino acids. The J segment lost 11 bases and the V segment lost 6 bases, leaving 16 bases of the junction unmatched. CDR3 sequence reads: CASSRRLAGAWNEQYF. CDR3 DNA: TGCGCCAGCAGCCGCCGACTAGCGGGAGCATGGAATGAGCAGTACTTC.

Here the CDR3 reads CASSLRLEGTQYF. The CDR3 DNA follows: TGTGCCAGCAGCCTCCGACTAGAGGGTACGCAGTATTTT. The chain joins TRBV9 to TRBJ2-3, with TRBD2 as a possible D gene (6 bases). Germline V gene sequence: CDR1 SGDLS, CDR2 YYNGEE. This CDR3 has 13 residues. V was clipped by 4 bases and J by 8 bases, with 14 bases between them. Supplemented by reference TRBV9 and TRBJ2-3, the full variable domain reads DSGVTQTPKHLITATGQRVTLRCSPRSGDLSVYWYQQSLDQGLQFLIQYYNGEERAKGNILERFSAQQFPDLHSELNLSSLELGDSALYFCASSLRLEGTQYFGPGTRLTVL.

This clonotype has a handful of counts. The gene calls are TRBV7-6 and TRBJ2-3, with D hard to call. Germline V lookup: CDR1 SGHVS, CDR2 FNYEAQ. The CDR3 is made up of 13 amino acids. Trimming took off 0 bases at V and 8 bases at J, with 9 bases between the two ends. The CDR3 DNA is TGTGCCAGCAGCTTAGCTAGTCTGGCTACGCAGTATTTT. Residues: CASSLASLATQYF.

V usage is TRBV27 and J usage is TRBJ2-1; 11 bases map to TRBD2. The CDR3 extends over 14 amino acids. CDR1 and CDR2 from the germline V gene are MNHEY and SMNVEV (reference sequence). Unmatched junction bases numbered 8, after V lost 7 bases and J lost 9 bases. The CDR3 DNA is TGTGCCAGCACCTCCGGGGGACTAGCGGTTGAGCAGTTCTTC. Translation: CASTSGGLAVEQFF.

As concerns this clonotype: A much larger clone differs by one base, so this may be a read error. CDR3 sequence: CASSSSRDIGQPQHF. CDR3 DNA sequence: TGTGCCAGCAGTTCAAGCCGGGACATAGGTCAGCCCCAGCATTTT. The chain combines TRBV12-3 or TRBV12-4 with TRBJ1-5; D possibly corresponds to TRBD1 (6 bases). The CDR3 has 15 residues. Trimming took 4 bases from V and 6 from J, leaving 16 bases between them.

In its sample, this clonotype was seen a few times. In DNA, the CDR3 is TGTGCCAGCAGTGAAGCGGGGCGGGATGGCTACACCTTC. Protein: CASSEAGRDGYTF. The chain couples TRBV6-1 to TRBJ1-2, with D maybe TRBD1 (5 bases). There are 13 residues in the CDR3. CDR1 and CDR2 (germline): MNHNS, SASEGT. V dropped 0 bases and J dropped 6 bases, with 8 bases sitting between them.

This rearrangement joins TRBV6-6 to TRBJ2-3; maybe TRBD2 (6 bases). The germline V and J ends were trimmed by 4 bases and 2 bases, with 13 bases remaining between them. CDR3 length: 15 residues. CDR1 is MNHNY and CDR2 is SVGAGI in the germline V gene (reference sequence). The CDR3: CASSCWRGDTDTQYF. For the CDR3, the DNA is TGTGCCAGCAGTTGCTGGCGGGGTGACACAGATACGCAGTATTTT.

The V call is TRBV20-1, the J call TRBJ2-6, with 7 bases fitting TRBD1. From germline, CDR1 is DFQATT and CDR2 SNEGSKA (reference sequence). Unmatched junction bases numbered 5, after V lost 2 bases and J lost 4 bases. CDR3 length equals 15 residues. CDR3 sequence (DNA): TGCAGTGCTAGAAGACAGGGACCGGGGGCCAACGTCCTGACTTTC. This codes for CSARRQGPGANVLTF.

This clonotype was counted at least ten times. This chain connects TRBV20-1 to TRBJ2-7; the D is unclear. With 5 bases removed from V and 2 bases from J, the gap between germline ends came to 13 bases. The CDR3 covers 13 residues. In germline, CDR1 is DFQATT, CDR2 SNEGSKA (reference sequence). The CDR3 DNA follows: TGCAGTGCTCGTCTGGGCGAGGCCTACGAGCAGTACTTC. It codes for CSARLGEAYEQYF.

A remark on this clonotype: This may arise from a read error, as a much more abundant clone is one base away. The chain has TRBV5-1 and TRBJ2-1; 11 nucleotides align to TRBD2. The CDR3 spans 15 residues. The germline V gene encodes CDR1 SGHRS and CDR2 YFSETQ. J gave up 9 bases and V 0 bases, and 5 bases lay outside the gene matches. Here the CDR3 reads CASSLAPSGRSEQFF. DNA of the CDR3: TGCGCCAGCAGCTTGGCCCCTAGCGGGAGGAGTGAGCAGTTCTTC.

The J gene is TRBJ2-1, the V gene TRBV20-1; 10 nucleotides match TRBD2. This CDR3 region has 15 residues. The germline V gene has CDR1 DFQATT and CDR2 SNEGSKA (reference sequence). The V and J ends lost 5 bases and 3 bases, in that order; junction bases with no gene match: 7. CDR3 in DNA: TGCAGTGCTCCTCTAGCGGGAGATGACTACAATGAGCAGTTCTTC. Protein: CSAPLAGDDYNEQFF.